This T cell receptor (beta chain) is drawn from a study of shared clonotypes between healthy human individuals. Whole-study results and caveats: Relative to their counterparts shared across all four donors, non-shared clonotypes exhibited diminished generation probabilities. The naive CD4 repertoires of several donors were compared, and 5% to 6.5% of clonotypes were shared.

The run depth of the assay was deep. The table came from immunoSEQ multiplex PCR; TCRdb's copy has only in-frame clones and leaves some out. This table holds approximately 650,000 clones, around 95% found once. With respect to this clone: The antigen is unknown.

CD45RO negativity and positive selection for CCR7 defined naive CD8 cells, a population that excluded terminally differentiated effector memory CD45RA+ cells. The CDR3 extends over 14 amino acids. With 4 bases removed from V and 0 bases from J, the gap between germline ends came to 9 bases. CDR1 SGHTA and CDR2 FQGNSA come from the germline V gene. The specimen was naive CD8+ T cells sorted from blood. The clonotype originates from a woman in her thirties in good health. J is TRBJ2-5 and V is TRBV7-2; D might be TRBD1 (5 bases). CDR3 nucleotide sequence: TGTGCCAGCAGCTCGGACATGGACCAAGAGACCCAGTACTTC. Residues: CASSSDMDQETQYF.